This entry concerns a single T cell receptor (beta chain). The antigen is not known. The sample is drawn from a study of T cell responses to AZD1222 COVID-19 vaccine. General study points: At study baseline, merely roughly 6 AZD1222 recipients were seropositive.

The table came from immunoSEQ multiplex PCR; TCRdb's copy has only in-frame clones and leaves some out. The sample lists 100,000 to 120,000 clones; around 80% were seen once. The germline V gene encodes CDR1 MNHNY and CDR2 SVGAGI (reference sequence). Trimming cost V 2 bases and J 4 bases; bases outside gene matches: 5. CDR3 length: 15 residues. The specimen was peripheral blood, collected on day 0 of AZD1222 vaccination. The rearrangement links TRBV6-6 to TRBJ1-2, with TRBD1 matching over 9 bases. This TCR was recovered from an adult in good health. For the CDR3, the DNA is TGTGCCAGCAGTTACACAAACAGGGGGCCCTATGGCTACACCTTC. Encoded protein: CASSYTNRGPYGYTF.